Detailed here is one TCR beta chain. As yet, its antigen is unknown. The CDR3 runs to 16 residues. V was pared by 4 bases and J by 0 bases, with 17 bases between. The germline V gene has CDR1 SGHRS and CDR2 YFSETQ. Clones were read by immunoSEQ multiplex PCR, and TCRdb kept only the in-frame ones, dropping some. The table has roughly 12,000 clones, less than 90% seen once. Tumor tissue was taken before any definitive surgery or chemotherapy was given. The data were taken from a study of high-grade serous ovarian cancer treatment subgroups. The wider study: Samples averaged roughly 14,000 reads and several thousand unique TCR beta rearrangements.

Study-wide results and caveats: Different patients shared almost no repertoire; same-patient tumors shared about 0.11 to 0.79.

The specimen was tumor tissue. This TCR was recovered from a human donor with high-grade serous ovarian cancer. The chain joins TRBV5-1 to TRBJ2-7, with a weak D call TRBD2 (6 bases). CDR3: CASSPEGTSHSYEQYF. The CDR3 nucleotides read TGCGCCAGCAGCCCGGAGGGTACCAGCCACTCCTACGAGCAGTACTTC.